This T cell receptor (beta chain) was found in a study of blood T cell repertoires in COVID-19. Study at large: Samples came from the United States, Italy and Spain, spanning acute and convalescent COVID-19. PBMCs, B-cell-depleted T cells, or T cells were the source of the cDNA or gDNA that made up the material.

Germline assignment: CDR1 SGHRS and CDR2 YFSETQ. Trimming took 4 bases from V and 2 from J; bases not matched to a gene: 6. This CDR3 region has 16 residues. Authors' data handling: Estimation of nucleated cell counts relied on the amplification of reference gene primers. Here immunoSEQ multiplex PCR was the method, and the copy in TCRdb shows in-frame clones only, minus some. Clone size and the V and J calls come from that table; the DNA yielded D and trimming. The table includes some 170,000 clones, approximately 84% detected once. The TCR was taken from a man in his forties with acute or convalescent COVID-19. V gene TRBV5-1 combines with J gene TRBJ2-2; 9 bases agree with TRBD1. Sample: peripheral blood. DNA of the CDR3: TGCGCCAGCAGCCTACTGACAGGGGGAAACACCGGGGAGCTGTTTTTT. Encoded protein: CASSLLTGGNTGELFF.